The 26 T cell receptor beta chains below come from one sample, sequenced in a study of T cells after yellow fever vaccination. TCRdb redid the calling of the 5' RACE reads with MiXCR, one entry per CDR3 protein. The table lists over 200,000 distinct CDR3 sequences, roughly 6.3% of them singletons. Sample: CD4+ T cells sorted from PBMCs, taken on the day of the yellow fever booster vaccination. These receptors were taken from a man aged 30 to 39 who received the YFV17D yellow fever vaccine.

This clonotype was found a few times. This chain links TRBV20-1 with TRBJ2-2; 8 nucleotides match TRBD2. Germline CDR1 reads DFQATT; CDR2 reads SNEGSKA (reference sequence). The V segment lost 3 bases and the J segment 2 bases; nucleotides outside the gene matches: 8. The CDR3 contains 16 residues. In DNA, the CDR3 is TGCAGTGCTAGTGGCGGGCTAGCGGGCAACACCGGGGAGCTGTTTTTT. This encodes CSASGGLAGNTGELFF.

This clonotype was picked up many times. The chain recombines TRBV5-1 with TRBJ2-7; D call uncertain. Germline CDR1 SGHRS, CDR2 YFSETQ. The CDR3 has 15 amino acids. Trimming cost V 0 bases and J 2 bases, with 12 bases left between them. The CDR3 loop reads CASSLAGTRTYEQYF. For the CDR3, the DNA is TGCGCCAGCAGCTTGGCCGGAACGAGAACCTACGAGCAGTACTTC.

This clonotype was counted a few times. CDR3 sequence reads: CASRGTRPNFYEQYF. CDR3 bases: TGTGCCAGCAGAGGGACTAGGCCGAATTTCTACGAGCAGTACTTC. The J gene is TRBJ2-7, the V gene TRBV28; 8 positions agree with TRBD2. Trimming removed 6 bases from V and 3 bases from J; junction bases left unmatched: 10. Per germline, CDR1 MDHEN and CDR2 SYDVKM. This CDR3 has 15 amino acids.

This clonotype was observed at least ten times. The gene calls are TRBV29-1 and TRBJ2-5; 10 positions match TRBD2. The CDR3 has 14 amino acids. CDR1 is SQVTM and CDR2 is ANQGSEA in the germline V gene. Trimming took 5 bases from V and 4 from J; bases not matched to a gene: 7. The CDR3 spells CSVLAGGDGETQYF. The DNA for the CDR3 is TGCAGCGTTTTAGCGGGAGGAGACGGAGAGACCCAGTACTTC. Full variable domain (rest looked up from reference TRBV29-1 and TRBJ2-5): SAVISQKPSRDICQRGTSLTIQCQVDSQVTMMFWYRQQPGQSLTLIATANQGSEATYESGFVIDKFPISRPNLTFSTLTVSNMSPEDSSIYLCSVLAGGDGETQYFGPGTRLLVL.

In this sample, this clonotype turned up many times. DNA for the CDR3: TGTGCCAGCAGCCAAGCTGTGCAGCGGGAGGCAGATACGCAGTATTTT. Its translation: CASSQAVQREADTQYF. The chain links TRBV4-2 to TRBJ2-3, with 9 positions matching TRBD2. The junction had 6 bases not matched to a gene; V was cut back by 1 base and J by 4 bases. Germline lookup yields CDR1 LGHNA and CDR2 YNFKEQ. This CDR3 region has 16 residues.

With regard to this clonotype: With a much larger clone just one base away, this may be a read error. The CDR3 DNA is TGCACCAGCAGTGACGATCTACAGGGCATAGAGCAGTACTTC. It translates to CTSSDDLQGIEQYF. V gene TRBV10-1 combines with J gene TRBJ2-7; tentative D call: TRBD1 (6 bases). The CDR3 has 14 amino acids. CDR1 is WNHNN and CDR2 is SYGVQD in the germline V gene (reference sequence).

The chain recombines TRBV30 with TRBJ2-1; TRBD2 aligns across 8 bases. Germline V gives CDR1 GTSNPN, CDR2 SVGIG (reference sequence). The CDR3 covers 18 residues. V lost 4 bases, J lost 2 bases, and 16 bases stayed unmatched. CDR3 sequence reads: CAWIPGLGGDLAYNEQFF. The CDR3 bases are TGTGCCTGGATTCCGGGACTAGGGGGTGACCTCGCCTACAATGAGCAGTTCTTC.

The table lists this clonotype with many counts. The J gene is TRBJ2-3, the V gene TRBV20-1, with D possibly being TRBD2 (6 bases). CDR3 length: 12 amino acids. Trimming cost V 5 bases and J 3 bases, with 9 bases left between them. Germline values: CDR1 DFQATT, CDR2 SNEGSKA (reference sequence). DNA for the CDR3: TGCAGTGCTCCCCGGGGGACAGATACGCAGTATTTT. This translates into CSAPRGTDTQYF.

This clonotype has at least ten counts. The chain couples TRBV15 to TRBJ2-1, with 7 bases that match TRBD2. J lost 4 bases, V lost 1 base, and 10 bases had no gene match. The germline gives CDR1 LNHNV, CDR2 YYDKDF (reference sequence). This CDR3 contains 17 residues. CDR3 amino acids: CATSRVVGRERYNEQFF. The CDR3 bases are TGTGCCACCAGCAGAGTTGTAGGGCGGGAGCGATACAATGAGCAGTTCTTC. Using reference TRBV15 and TRBJ2-1 for the parts outside the CDR3, the full variable domain is DAMVIQNPRYQVTQFGKPVTLSCSQTLNHNVMYWYQQKSSQAPKLLFHYYDKDFNNEADTPDNFQSRRPNTSFCFLDIRSPGLGDTAMYLCATSRVVGRERYNEQFFGPGTRLTVL.

This clonotype was found a few times. This sequence joins TRBV7-9 and TRBJ1-3; TRBD1 is a possible D gene (6 bases). V was trimmed by 5 bases and J by 0 bases, leaving 14 bases between them. Germline V CDR1 and CDR2: SEHNR, FQNEAQ (reference sequence). This CDR3 has 16 residues. The CDR3 nucleotides read TGTGCCAGCAGCCCCCGGGACACCCGCTCTGGAAACACCATATATTTT. Encoded protein: CASSPRDTRSGNTIYF.

This clonotype was counted only a few times. The CDR3 sequence is CASSLEGRLTEAFF. The CDR3 nucleotides are TGTGCCAGCAGCTTAGAGGGAAGACTTACTGAAGCTTTCTTT. The rearrangement links TRBV7-9 to TRBJ1-1; D uncertain. This CDR3 is 14 amino acids long. V shed 1 base and J shed 5 bases, with 11 bases lying between them. Germline V gene sequence: CDR1 SEHNR, CDR2 FQNEAQ (reference sequence).

This clonotype has a handful of counts. This chain uses TRBV28 with TRBJ1-4, with D hard to call. This CDR3 region has 14 residues. Germline-derived CDR1 and CDR2 are MDHEN and SYDVKM. V lost 5 bases and J 3 bases, leaving 10 bases between the germline ends. The CDR3 region is CASSPPISNEKLFF. CDR3 nucleotides: TGTGCCAGCAGTCCACCAATTTCTAATGAAAAACTGTTTTTT. Complete variable domain (other parts from reference TRBV28 and TRBJ1-4): DVKVTQSSRYLVKRTGEKVFLECVQDMDHENMFWYRQDPGLGLRLIYFSYDVKMKEKGDIPEGYSVSREKKERFSLILESASTNQTSMYLCASSPPISNEKLFFGSGTQLSVL.

There are a few counts of this clonotype. The gene calls are TRBV5-4 and TRBJ2-1; no clear D gene. Trimming cost V 0 bases and J 3 bases, with 10 bases left between them. CDR1 is SGHNT, CDR2 YYREEE, per germline (reference sequence). CDR3 length: 15 residues. In DNA form, the CDR3 reads TGTGCCAGCAGCTTGGATCGGACGAACTACAATGAGCAGTTCTTC. This gives the protein CASSLDRTNYNEQFF.

The chain combines TRBV7-8 with TRBJ1-1; TRBD1 matches 8 bases. The CDR3 totals 14 residues. The germline CDR1 and CDR2 sequences are SGHVS and FQNEAQ. The trim removed 4 bases at V and 0 bases at J, leaving 1 base unmatched. This chain's CDR3 is CASSWDRMNTEAFF. The DNA of the CDR3 is TGTGCCAGCAGCTGGGACAGGATGAACACTGAAGCTTTCTTT.

The sample holds many counts of this clonotype. This sequence joins TRBV28 and TRBJ2-7; D unclear. Germline V lookup: CDR1 MDHEN, CDR2 SYDVKM. The V gene lost 2 bases and the J gene lost 3 bases, with 5 bases spanning the gap. CDR3 length equals 12 residues. The CDR3 is CASSLLFYEQYF. The CDR3 region has the DNA TGTGCCAGCAGTTTACTTTTCTACGAGCAGTACTTC.

This clonotype was seen a single time. The genes are TRBV7-2 and TRBJ2-5; weak D call: TRBD1 (6 bases). Germline-derived CDR1 and CDR2 are SGHTA and FQGNSA. CDR3 length: 16 amino acids. Trimming left V 5 bases short and J 0 bases short, with 16 bases between. CDR3 loop: CASSPRGERYQETQYF. DNA of the CDR3: TGTGCCAGCAGCCCCAGGGGAGAGCGGTACCAAGAGACCCAGTACTTC.

CDR3 DNA: TGCAGTGCTCACCATGGACAGGTACAATCCTACAATGAGCAGTTCTTC. Its protein product is CSAHHGQVQSYNEQFF. The chain is built from TRBV20-1 and TRBJ2-1; TRBD1 matches 7 bases. CDR1 and CDR2 from the germline V gene are DFQATT and SNEGSKA (reference sequence). The CDR3 extends over 16 amino acids. Trimming at V came to 5 bases and at J to 1 base, leaving 11 bases not matched to a gene.

This clonotype was observed many times. The chain recombines TRBV7-9 with TRBJ2-3; D assignment may be TRBD1 or TRBD2 (5 bases each). The CDR3 covers 15 residues. V lost 8 bases, J lost 3 bases, and 18 bases lay in between. Germline values: CDR1 SEHNR, CDR2 FQNEAQ (reference sequence). This CDR3 reads CASGVRGVGTDTQYF. DNA of the CDR3: TGTGCCAGCGGGGTAAGGGGAGTAGGAACAGATACGCAGTATTTT.

V and J are TRBV20-1 and TRBJ2-4; TRBD2 matches at 13 bases. Germline V gene data show CDR1 as DFQATT and CDR2 as SNEGSKA (reference sequence). Trimming removed 2 bases from V and 8 bases from J; junction bases left unmatched: 6. This CDR3 region has 15 residues. In nucleotides, the CDR3 is TGCAGTGCTAGAAGGACTAGCGGGAGAAGGCACATTCAGTACTTC. Encoded protein: CSARRTSGRRHIQYF.

CDR3 sequence reads: CSAIGHNVGDSYEQYF. Written as DNA, the CDR3 is TGCAGTGCTATCGGACATAACGTTGGGGACTCCTACGAGCAGTACTTC. V usage is TRBV20-1 and J usage is TRBJ2-7; the D gene is possibly TRBD1 (5 bases). This CDR3 has 16 amino acids. CDR1 is DFQATT, CDR2 SNEGSKA, per germline (reference sequence). Trimming pared 4 bases from V and 0 bases from J, leaving 19 bases between.

This clonotype occurred many times. V gene TRBV11-1 combines with J gene TRBJ2-5; D might be TRBD2 (5 bases). Germline loops: CDR1 SGHAT, CDR2 FQDESV (reference sequence). Trimming left V 2 bases short and J 2 bases short, with 9 bases between. The CDR3 consists of 14 residues. The DNA for the CDR3 is TGTGCCAGCAGCTTATCCGGGATACAAGAGACCCAGTACTTC. Translated, it gives CASSLSGIQETQYF.

This clonotype was recorded many times. The chain uses TRBV20-1 and TRBJ1-1; no clear D. Germline V CDR1 and CDR2: DFQATT, SNEGSKA (reference sequence). The V gene lost 2 bases and the J gene lost 1 base, with 8 bases spanning the gap. This CDR3 spans 13 amino acids. CDR3 bases: TGCAGTGCTAGACAGTTTCAGAACACTGAAGCTTTCTTT. Amino acid sequence: CSARQFQNTEAFF.

This clonotype was seen many times. CDR3 coding DNA: TGTGCCAGCAGCCGACGCCGGGACAGGCCCCACAATGAGCAGTTCTTC. Residues: CASSRRRDRPHNEQFF. The chain is built from TRBV7-8 and TRBJ2-1, with 8 bases that match TRBD1. The CDR3 has 16 amino acids. V shed 5 bases, J shed 5 bases, and the junction held 11 bases outside the gene matches. Germline V gene sequence: CDR1 SGHVS, CDR2 FQNEAQ.

In its sample, this clonotype was seen a few times. CDR3 DNA: TGCAGTGCTAGCAGGACTACCGACTCCTACGAGCAGTACTTC. Its translation: CSASRTTDSYEQYF. The rearrangement links TRBV20-1 to TRBJ2-7, with D tentatively TRBD2 (6 bases). The germline gives CDR1 DFQATT, CDR2 SNEGSKA (reference sequence). V lost 3 bases, J lost 0 bases, and 12 bases lay in between. The CDR3 is 14 residues long.

This clonotype showed up many times. The CDR3 nucleotides are TGCGCCAGCAGCTTGAGCCTAGCGGGAGCGGGTGAGCAGTTCTTC. It yields the protein CASSLSLAGAGEQFF. The genes are TRBV5-1 and TRBJ2-1, with 10 bases matching TRBD2. This CDR3 has 15 residues. V lost 1 base, J lost 9 bases, and 7 bases stayed unmatched. Germline V CDR1 and CDR2: SGHRS, YFSETQ.

This clonotype was detected many times. The genes are TRBV6-1 and TRBJ1-2; TRBD1 is a possible D gene (5 bases). This CDR3 has 13 amino acids. V was shortened by 5 bases and J by 6 bases, with 13 bases between the two germline ends. The germline V gene has CDR1 MNHNS and CDR2 SASEGT. The DNA of the CDR3 is TGTGCCAGCAGTATGCAGGGATTTAATGGCTACACCTTC. It yields the protein CASSMQGFNGYTF.